The 20 T cell receptor beta chains listed next were all sequenced from one sample in a study of regulatory T cells in long-lasting Graves disease. Arm-PCR of CDR3 regions and iRepertoire HTBI primers were used to build TCR beta libraries. TCRdb passed the multiplex PCR reads through MiXCR, listing each CDR3 protein once. The sample yields around 400,000 distinct CDR3 sequences, roughly 12% seen once. Time point meaning: newly diagnosed GD, antithyroid drugs for less than 3 months. TCR sequences were obtained from RNA taken from PBMCs. This sample also belongs to another study, concerning T cells in Graves' hyperthyroidism and ophthalmopathy.

The sequenced sample was peripheral blood mononuclear cells (PBMCs), obtained at new diagnosis, from a patient treated with antithyroid drugs. Receptors were obtained from a woman in her late teens or twenties with Graves disease.

This clonotype was observed at least ten times. The chain recombines TRBV29-1 with TRBJ1-1; a weak D match, TRBD1 (5 bases). This CDR3 spans 12 amino acids. The V gene's germline CDR1 is SQVTM and CDR2 ANQGSEA. V was shortened by 8 bases and J by 1 base, with 11 bases between the two germline ends. CDR3: CSMGHRNTEAFF. The CDR3 DNA is TGCAGCATGGGGCACAGGAACACTGAAGCTTTCTTT. Using reference TRBV29-1 and TRBJ1-1 for the parts outside the CDR3, the full variable domain is SAVISQKPSRDICQRGTSLTIQCQVDSQVTMMFWYRQQPGQSLTLIATANQGSEATYESGFVIDKFPISRPNLTFSTLTVSNMSPEDSSIYLCSMGHRNTEAFFGQGTRLTVV.

This clonotype was recorded a few times. V and J are TRBV2 and TRBJ1-5, with 12 positions matching TRBD1. This CDR3 comprises 16 residues. The germline gives CDR1 SNHLY, CDR2 FYNNEI. V lost 9 bases and J lost 2; bases outside the gene matches: 8. The CDR3 DNA reads TGTGCCAGACCGGGACAGGGGGCGCTGGGCAATCAGCCCCAGCATTTT. Residues: CARPGQGALGNQPQHF. Full variable domain (outside the CDR3, taken from reference TRBV2 and TRBJ1-5): EPEVTQTPSHQVTQMGQEVILRCVPISNHLYFYWYRQILGQKVEFLVSFYNNEISEKSEIFDDQFSVERPDGSNFTLKIRSTKLEDSAMYFCARPGQGALGNQPQHFGDGTRLSIL.

In its sample, this clonotype was seen many times. The chain couples TRBV7-9 to TRBJ1-1; D may be TRBD1 (6 bases). Between the trimmed V and J ends, which lost 2 bases and 3 bases, there was a span of 13 bases. Germline-derived CDR1 and CDR2 are SEHNR and FQNEAQ (reference sequence). The CDR3 is made up of 15 amino acids. The CDR3 region is CASSLSGAGDTEAFF. CDR3 bases: TGTGCCAGCAGCTTATCGGGGGCGGGGGACACTGAAGCTTTCTTT.

V gene TRBV7-9 combines with J gene TRBJ1-3; D gene ambiguous. Germline CDR1 SEHNR, CDR2 FQNEAQ (reference sequence). CDR3 size: 17 residues. Trimming took off 6 bases at V and 2 bases at J, with 20 bases between the two ends. CDR3 DNA: TGTGCCAGCAGGGCCTCCCTAGAGGTGGTAGCTGGAAACACCATATATTTT. Translation: CASRASLEVVAGNTIYF. The whole variable domain, filled in from reference TRBV7-9 and TRBJ1-3, reads DTGVSQNPRHKITKRGQNVTFRCDPISEHNRLYWYRQTLGQGPEFLTYFQNEAQLEKSRLLSDRFSAERPKGSFSTLEIQRTEQGDSAMYLCASRASLEVVAGNTIYFGEGSWLTVV.

This clonotype appeared a few times. The chain has TRBV29-1 and TRBJ2-7; D possibly corresponds to TRBD2 (6 bases). Per germline, CDR1 SQVTM and CDR2 ANQGSEA. The ends were cut back, 6 bases at V and 1 base at J, with 7 bases in the middle. CDR3 length: 11 amino acids. As DNA, the CDR3 is TGCAGCGTGCGGGGTTCCTACGAGCAGTACTTC. It encodes CSVRGSYEQYF.

This clonotype has a handful of counts. CDR3 sequence (DNA): TGCAGTGCTTCCGGGACTATTCGTGAGCAGTTCTTC. It yields the protein CSASGTIREQFF. The J gene is TRBJ2-1, the V gene TRBV20-1, with 7 bases that match TRBD2. Trimming at V came to 5 bases and at J to 9 bases, leaving 7 bases not matched to a gene. Germline CDR1 is DFQATT and CDR2 is SNEGSKA (reference sequence). This CDR3 has 12 amino acids.

This clonotype was observed at least ten times. The gene calls are TRBV12-5 and TRBJ1-2; D is possibly TRBD1 (6 bases). The length of the CDR3 is 17 residues. Trimming pared 4 bases from V and 0 bases from J, leaving 18 bases between. CDR1 LGHNT and CDR2 FRNRAP come from the germline V gene. CDR3 bases: TGTGCTAGTGGTTGGGGGGGGGCAGCTGGAGCTAACTATGGCTACACCTTC. Protein product: CASGWGGAAGANYGYTF.

The chain uses TRBV7-2 and TRBJ2-1; D perhaps matches TRBD1 (5 bases). Germline CDR1 reads SGHTA; CDR2 reads FQGNSA. This CDR3 contains 14 residues. Trimming left V 5 bases short and J 6 bases short, with 14 bases between. The CDR3 spells CASSTIQDGNEQFF. The CDR3 DNA reads TGTGCCAGCAGCACCATACAGGACGGCAATGAGCAGTTCTTC. Using reference TRBV7-2 and TRBJ2-1 for the parts outside the CDR3, the full variable domain is GAGVSQSPSNKVTEKGKDVELRCDPISGHTALYWYRQSLGQGLEFLIYFQGNSAPDKSGLPSDRFSAERTGGSVSTLTIQRTQQEDSAVYLCASSTIQDGNEQFFGPGTRLTVL.

Of note for this clonotype: Given a far larger clone just one base away, this is likely a sequencing read error. The chain recombines TRBV11-3 with TRBJ1-1, with D unresolved. Germline loops: CDR1 SGHNT, CDR2 YENEEA. This CDR3 is 13 amino acids long. V dropped 4 bases and J dropped 1 base, with 7 bases sitting between them. CDR3 nucleotides: TGTGCCAGCAGCTCACCTCAGAACACTGAAGCTTTCTTT. It yields the protein CASSSPQNTEAFF.

This clonotype was seen only a few times. The rearrangement joins TRBV9 to TRBJ2-3; no clear D gene. The germline gives CDR1 SGDLS, CDR2 YYNGEE. Trimming shortened V by 0 bases and J by 2 bases, and 10 bases separated the two germline ends. This CDR3 contains 15 residues. The CDR3 region has the DNA TGTGCCAGCAGCGTAGACCCTGACAACACAGATACGCAGTATTTT. As protein: CASSVDPDNTDTQYF.

This clonotype occurred many times. The rearrangement uses TRBV27 and TRBJ1-2, with D unclear. CDR1 and CDR2 (germline): MNHEY, SMNVEV (reference sequence). Trimming shortened V by 5 bases and J by 7 bases, and 20 bases separated the two germline ends. CDR3 length equals 15 residues. CDR3 bases: TGTGCCAGCAGTGCGGCGTTAGGAGAGCCGGGTGGCTACACCTTC. Its translation: CASSAALGEPGGYTF.

The rearrangement joins TRBV4-3 to TRBJ1-6; D is unclear. Germline CDR1 is LGHNA and CDR2 is YSLEER. This CDR3 has 14 residues. V was clipped by 1 base and J by 7 bases, with 8 bases between them. The CDR3 reads CASSQGRENSPLHF. The DNA for the CDR3 is TGCGCCAGCAGCCAAGGGAGGGAAAATTCACCCCTCCACTTT.

This clonotype was picked up one time. J is TRBJ2-2 and V is TRBV7-6; maybe TRBD2 (5 bases). Germline loops: CDR1 SGHVS, CDR2 FNYEAQ. This CDR3 comprises 14 residues. V was trimmed by 6 bases and J by 6 bases, leaving 14 bases between them. The CDR3 DNA sequence: TGTGCCAGCAGTCGGGGAGCGGCCCCCGGGGAGCTGTTTTTT. The encoded protein is CASSRGAAPGELFF.

This clonotype showed up many times. V is TRBV9 and J is TRBJ1-1; possibly TRBD1 for D (5 bases). V was cut by 0 bases and J by 3 bases, with 15 bases left in between. The CDR3 is made up of 16 amino acids. CDR1 and CDR2 (germline): SGDLS, YYNGEE. CDR3 sequence (DNA): TGTGCCAGCAGCGTAGGTCGAGGGGCACTGGACACTGAAGCTTTCTTT. Amino acid sequence: CASSVGRGALDTEAFF.

This clonotype was counted ten times or more. The chain has TRBV5-1 and TRBJ1-2; D is ambiguous. CDR1 is SGHRS and CDR2 is YFSETQ in the germline V gene. V lost 4 bases and J 7 bases, leaving 11 bases between the germline ends. The CDR3 runs 12 residues. The CDR3 here is CASSREGSGYTF. CDR3 coding DNA: TGCGCCAGCAGCCGGGAAGGCAGTGGCTACACCTTC.

There are many counts of this clonotype. The chain links TRBV28 to TRBJ1-4, with D perhaps TRBD1 (5 bases). CDR1 MDHEN and CDR2 SYDVKM come from the germline V gene. V lost 4 bases and J 7 bases, leaving 16 bases between the germline ends. This CDR3 region has 15 residues. The CDR3, as DNA: TGTGCCAGCAGTTCCGTGGAGGGGTCGGGTGAAAAACTGTTTTTT. Its translation is CASSSVEGSGEKLFF.

The table lists this clonotype with many counts. The chain carries TRBV6-5 and TRBJ1-2; D gene unclear. The germline V gene encodes CDR1 MNHEY and CDR2 SVGAGI. V was clipped by 4 bases and J by 8 bases, with 11 bases between them. There are 12 residues in the CDR3. This CDR3 reads CASSFMAWGYTF. As DNA, the CDR3 is TGTGCCAGCAGTTTCATGGCGTGGGGCTACACCTTC.

This clonotype was seen repeatedly, ten times or more. The chain joins TRBV10-3 to TRBJ2-2; weak D call: TRBD1 (6 bases). CDR1 ENHRY and CDR2 SYGVKD come from the germline V gene. The CDR3 has 17 amino acids. Trimming removed 7 bases at V and 1 base at J, with 19 bases between. CDR3 nucleotide sequence: TGTGCCATCATGGACAGCCTTCAGTTGCAGAACACCGGGGAGCTGTTTTTT. Protein: CAIMDSLQLQNTGELFF.

The sample holds many counts of this clonotype. The chain employs TRBV5-5 and TRBJ1-1; 8 bases align to TRBD1. Germline V CDR1 and CDR2: SGHKS, YYEKEE (reference sequence). The CDR3 is 14 amino acids. With V trimmed by 4 bases and J by 4 bases, 6 bases remained unmatched. The CDR3 is CASSARTGSTEAFF. For the CDR3, the DNA is TGTGCCAGCAGCGCCAGGACAGGGAGCACTGAAGCTTTCTTT. The full variable domain, completed using reference TRBV5-5 and TRBJ1-1, is DAGVTQSPTHLIKTRGQQVTLRCSPISGHKSVSWYQQVLGQGPQFIFQYYEKEERGRGNFPDRFSARQFPNYSSELNVNALLLGDSALYLCASSARTGSTEAFFGQGTRLTVV.

This clonotype was counted between two and nine times. The chain employs TRBV4-3 and TRBJ2-4; 7 bases match TRBD1. The V and J ends lost 0 bases and 9 bases, in that order; junction bases with no gene match: 11. Per the germline V gene, CDR1 is LGHNA and CDR2 is YSLEER. The CDR3 spans 16 residues. The CDR3 nucleotides are TGCGCCAGCAGCCAAGACTTGACAGGGCGTTTTGGCATTCAGTACTTC. It codes for CASSQDLTGRFGIQYF.